This TCR beta chain was retrieved from a study of beta chain features in type 1 diabetes. Study observations and caveats: PCR could preferentially amplify shorter templates, alike in patients and controls.

Isolated RNA was reverse transcribed in full, so expressed TCRB transcripts were sequenced. The repertoire was sequenced with immunoSEQ multiplex PCR; TCRdb's copy has only in-frame clones and lacks some. The data contain about 450,000 clones, about an eighth of them singletons. Every donor provided one heparinised blood draw, which averaged around 120 mL. This clone was detected a few times. The antigen is undetermined. The identical CDR3 is also encoded by other nucleotide sequences in the sample. Sequenced material: naive CD4+ T cells from blood. The clonotype comes from a woman aged 18-29 years in good health.

This CDR3 reads CASGASGTDTQYF. The CDR3 nucleotides read TGTGCTAGTGGTGCCTCCGGGACAGATACGCAGTATTTT. The chain joins TRBV12-5 to TRBJ2-3; D gene ambiguous. The CDR3 loop spans 13 amino acids. V was shortened by 5 bases and J by 3 bases, with 9 bases between the two germline ends. CDR1 is LGHNT and CDR2 is FRNRAP in the germline V gene.